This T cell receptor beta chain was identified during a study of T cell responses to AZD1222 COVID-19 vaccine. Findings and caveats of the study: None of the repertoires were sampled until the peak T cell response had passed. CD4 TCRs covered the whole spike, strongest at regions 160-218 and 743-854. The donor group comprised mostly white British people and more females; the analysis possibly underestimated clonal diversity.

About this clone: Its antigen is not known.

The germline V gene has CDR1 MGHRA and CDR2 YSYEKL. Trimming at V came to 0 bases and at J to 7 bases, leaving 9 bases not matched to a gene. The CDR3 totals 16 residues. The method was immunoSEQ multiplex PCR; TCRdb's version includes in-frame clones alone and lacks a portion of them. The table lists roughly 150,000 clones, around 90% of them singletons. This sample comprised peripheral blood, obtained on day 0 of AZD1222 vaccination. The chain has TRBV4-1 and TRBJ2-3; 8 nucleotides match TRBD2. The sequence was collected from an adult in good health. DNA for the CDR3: TGCGCCAGCAGCCAAGAACAAGCGGGGGCTGGAAATACGCAGTATTTT. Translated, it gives CASSQEQAGAGNTQYF.